The clone carrying this T cell receptor beta chain showed up many times. The data were obtained in a study of T cell repertoires in cytomegalovirus infection. V lost 4 bases and J lost 4; bases outside the gene matches: 4. Germline CDR1 reads SGHTA; CDR2 reads FQGNSA. This CDR3 comprises 14 residues. TCRdb used MiXCR to reprocess the reads, holding one entry per CDR3 protein. Among approximately 750,000 distinct CDR3 sequences listed, about a third were seen once. The origin of this receptor is a human donor in good health (CMV status not recorded). Some clones in this sample may be carry-over from other donors' samples. The genes are TRBV7-2 and TRBJ2-7, with 10 bases aligning to TRBD1. The sample was PBMCs. The CDR3 reads CASSWGQGSYEQYF. The CDR3 coding sequence is TGTGCCAGCAGCTGGGGACAGGGGTCGTACGAGCAGTACTTC. The full variable domain, with the rest looked up from reference TRBV7-2 and TRBJ2-7, is GAGVSQSPSNKVTEKGKDVELRCDPISGHTALYWYRQSLGQGLEFLIYFQGNSAPDKSGLPSDRFSAERTGGSVSTLTIQRTQQEDSAVYLCASSWGQGSYEQYFGPGTRLTVT.